The clone carrying this TCR beta chain has ten or more counts. This sample is part of a study of early T cells in non-severe SARS-CoV-2 infection. TCRdb fed the 5' RACE reads into MiXCR, producing one record per CDR3 protein. The sample shows around 25,000 distinct CDR3 sequences, about 4.8% of them seen only once. Germline loops: CDR1 ENHRY, CDR2 SYGVKD. The ends lost 4 bases at V and 1 base at J; junction bases unmatched: 9. The CDR3 runs to 17 residues. The sequenced sample was whole blood. The rearrangement uses TRBV10-3 and TRBJ1-1; 10 bases are shared with TRBD1. The TCR originated in an adult who was a healthcare worker with PCR-confirmed SARS-CoV-2 infection or an uninfected control (not recorded which). CDR3 amino acids: CAISGDSGTGANTEAFF. For the CDR3, the DNA is TGTGCCATCAGTGGGGATTCCGGGACAGGGGCGAACACTGAAGCTTTCTTT.